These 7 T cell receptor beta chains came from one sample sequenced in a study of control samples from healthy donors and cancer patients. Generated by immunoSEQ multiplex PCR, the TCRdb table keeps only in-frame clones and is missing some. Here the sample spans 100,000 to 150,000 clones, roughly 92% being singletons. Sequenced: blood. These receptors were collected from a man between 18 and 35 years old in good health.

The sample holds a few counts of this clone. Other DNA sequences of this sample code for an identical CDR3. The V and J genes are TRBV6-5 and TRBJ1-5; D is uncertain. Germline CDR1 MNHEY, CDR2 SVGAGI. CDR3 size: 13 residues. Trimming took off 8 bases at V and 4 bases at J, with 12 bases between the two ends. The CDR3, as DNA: TGTGCCAGCGCAACGGGAGCGAATCAGCCCCAGCATTTT. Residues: CASATGANQPQHF.

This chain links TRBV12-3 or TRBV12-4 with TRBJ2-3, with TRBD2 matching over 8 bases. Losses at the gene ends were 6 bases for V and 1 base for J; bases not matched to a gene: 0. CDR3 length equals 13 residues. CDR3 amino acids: CASRRGGTDTQYF. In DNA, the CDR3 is TGTGCCAGCAGGCGGGGGGGCACAGATACGCAGTATTTT.

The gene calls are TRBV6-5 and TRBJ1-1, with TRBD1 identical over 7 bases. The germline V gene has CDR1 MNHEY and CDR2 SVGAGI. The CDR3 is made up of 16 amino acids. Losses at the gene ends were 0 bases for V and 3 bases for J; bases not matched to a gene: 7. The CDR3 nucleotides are TGTGCCAGCAGTTACTCGAAACAGGGGAAGGACACTGAAGCTTTCTTT. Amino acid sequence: CASSYSKQGKDTEAFF.

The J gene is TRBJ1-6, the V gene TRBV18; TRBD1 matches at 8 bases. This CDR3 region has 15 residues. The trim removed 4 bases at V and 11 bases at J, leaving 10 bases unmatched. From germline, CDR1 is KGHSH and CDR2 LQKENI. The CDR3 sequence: CASSLPGGITTPLHF. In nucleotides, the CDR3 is TGTGCCAGCTCACTCCCAGGGGGCATCACTACACCCCTCCACTTT. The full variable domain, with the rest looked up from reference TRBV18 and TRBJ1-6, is NAGVMQNPRHLVRRRGQEARLRCSPMKGHSHVYWYRQLPEEGLKFMVYLQKENIIDESGMPKERFSAEFPKEGPSILRIQQVVRGDSAAYFCASSLPGGITTPLHFGNGTRLTVT.

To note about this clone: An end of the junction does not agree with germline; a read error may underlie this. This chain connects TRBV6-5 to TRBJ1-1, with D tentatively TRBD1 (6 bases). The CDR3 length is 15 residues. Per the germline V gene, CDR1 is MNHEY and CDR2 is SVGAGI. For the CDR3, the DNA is TGTACCAGCAGTCTGGATGGGGGGCAAGGCACTGAAGCTTTCTTT. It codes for CTSSLDGGQGTEAFF.

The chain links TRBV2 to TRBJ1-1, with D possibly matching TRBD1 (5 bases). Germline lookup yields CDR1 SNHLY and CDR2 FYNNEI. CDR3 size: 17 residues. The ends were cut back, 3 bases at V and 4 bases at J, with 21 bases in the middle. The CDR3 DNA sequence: TGTGCCAGCAGTGAGGGAGAGGAGGCAGGGTGGGGCACTGAAGCTTTCTTT. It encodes CASSEGEEAGWGTEAFF.

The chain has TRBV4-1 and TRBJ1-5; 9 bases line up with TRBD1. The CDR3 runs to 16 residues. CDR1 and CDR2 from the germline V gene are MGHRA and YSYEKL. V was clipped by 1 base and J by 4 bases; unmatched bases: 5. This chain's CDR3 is CASSQGDRALNQPQHF. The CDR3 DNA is TGCGCCAGCAGCCAAGGGGACAGGGCCTTGAATCAGCCCCAGCATTTT.